The present entry profiles one T cell receptor (beta chain) with its context. Its antigen remains undetermined. Base qualities are not recorded, but no much larger clone differs from it by a single base. Taken from cysteine to phenylalanine, the CDR3 has 17 residues. The retained sequence is limited to the CDR3, 51 bases, with the frame set at the first base. The germline V gene provides CDR1 MGHRA and CDR2 YSYEKL. V is cut by 0 bases and J by 8 bases, and the space between the germline ends is 20 bases. The sample originates from a study of T cells in Graves' hyperthyroidism and ophthalmopathy (dated by TCRdb to about 2019). Describing the broader study: Peripheral blood samples were taken at initial diagnosis, before any treatment was given. TCR V-J signatures able to tell the groups apart were searched for in a discovery cohort of 90 to 100 patients, of whom more than 40 had Graves' ophthalmopathy and roughly 58 had stable Graves' hyperthyroidism. Prospective prediction of ophthalmopathy was tested in an independent validation cohort consisting of about 20 hyperthyroidism patients and some 17 patients who later progressed to ophthalmopathy. The approximately 95 discovery patients were divided at random into training and test sets in a 7:3 ratio. In more than 5 Graves' hyperthyroidism patients, the study also compared T-cell repertoires from thyroid tissue with T-cell repertoires from blood. After blood sampling, hyperthyroidism patients were treated with methimazole at a starting dose of 30 mg daily, and ophthalmopathy patients were treated with high-dose intravenous methylprednisolone. The paper describes TCR Vbeta CDR3 sequencing of around 130 peripheral blood samples, made up of under 50 ophthalmopathy patients, roughly 75 hyperthyroidism patients and approximately 17 progressor patients.

Graves' hyperthyroidism was defined as stable when no progression to ophthalmopathy occurred over 18 months of follow-up. The hyperthyroidism patients were between 18 and 65 years old and newly diagnosed, with a disease duration of less than 2 months. Patients with uncontrolled infections, other autoimmune diseases, pregnancy or lactation were excluded. Clinical symptoms, serum thyroxine and TRAb, thyroid ultrasound, and orbital computed tomography formed the basis for the diagnoses. PBMCs were isolated from about 10 ml of fresh peripheral blood by Ficoll-Paque density gradient centrifugation. Trizol reagent was used to extract total RNA, and RNA quality was then checked on an Agilent 2100 Bioanalyzer. Amplification of TCR beta CDR3 regions was carried out from RNA transcripts. For the first round of RT-PCR on the TCR CDR3, the HTBI primer set was used together with the Qiagen OneStep RT-PCR kit. Libraries were constructed in a second round of multiplex PCR, after which size selection and purification were carried out. The libraries were sequenced on an Illumina HiSeq2000 using paired-end 100 bp reads. The original methods were these. SOAPnuke was used to process the raw data, throwing out any read that contained adapters or uncalled bases, had a mean Phred below 15, or lacked an exact constant-primer or identifier match. High-quality paired reads were merged with COPE v1.2.5, and unique nucleotide sequences were defined as clonotypes. MiTCR v1.1 was used to align clonotypes to the IMGT TRBV, TRBD and TRBJ reference segments. The analysis included only V-J combinations with a frequency above 0.0001, which together covered around 99% of the repertoires. The TCS score was defined as the ratio of F50 (clonal expansion) to E x V (chaos), calculated using BLOSUM62-based TCRdist between CDR3 peptides within each V-J. Welch's t-statistics and random forest reduced approximately 520 V-J features to about 12, which were used in a naive Bayes classifier (R e1071). TCRdb itself trimmed the public reads at Q25 with fastp, ran MiXCR and retained productive beta chains. Rows with a matching CDR3 protein are joined into one entry that keeps the most common DNA and genes. TCRdb's processing, not the authors' own work, is the source of the V and J calls. Here the sample has hundreds of thousands of distinct CDR3 sequences; around 13% occur a single time. Jointly, the top ten make up about 15% of the sample.

Results and caveats for the whole study, not just this receptor: In validation, the model predicted progression to ophthalmopathy a median of 6.5 months before onset, with approximately 68% sensitivity and about 72% specificity. Most expanded thyroid clonotypes (frequency above 0.001) were also found in blood, which suggests that blood repertoires may mirror thyroid immune responses. No statistical method was used to set the sample size in advance, and investigators knew the group allocation. In cross-validation, a model built on a 13 V-J signature told ophthalmopathy apart from stable hyperthyroidism with under 90% sensitivity and about 81% specificity, and in testing the same model reached 80%/75%.

Sequenced sample: blood. The TCR comes from a woman aged 40 to 50 with Graves' hyperthyroidism. The chain was built from TRBV4-1 and TRBJ1-5; perhaps TRBD1 is the D gene, with 5 bases matching. This receptor has the CDR3 CASSQEAGSVGVEPQHF. The DNA reads TGCGCCAGCAGCCAAGAAGCAGGGAGCGTAGGGGTAGAGCCCCAGCATTTT.